A selection of T cell receptor beta chains follows, all from one sample in a study of response to subunit inactivated influenza vaccine. Each CDR3 protein is one row after TCRdb ran MiXCR on the RT-PCR reads. The data show about 570,000 distinct CDR3 sequences, roughly 12% seen once. The same sample was also studied in work on T cells expressing NK-cell markers.

The specimen was PBMCs from blood, collected on the day of vaccination. The receptors here all came from a man aged 50 to 59 who received an inactivated influenza vaccine. The CDR3 runs from the conserved cysteine through the conserved F or W.

CDR3 length,V gene,J gene,CDR3 protein
13,TRBV5-1,TRBJ2-7,CASSPPTPYEQYF
15,TRBV5-1,TRBJ2-3,CASSSLAERTDTQYF
16,TRBV4-1,TRBJ1-4,CASGIKKGGANEKLFF
14,TRBV6-5,TRBJ1-1,CASSYRSQNTEAFF
14,TRBV4-2,TRBJ1-2,CASSQVEDNYGYTF
17,TRBV7-2,TRBJ1-2,CASSLAYINTGSYGYTF
13,TRBV14,TRBJ2-7,CASPQPFTYEQYF
12,TRBV6-2/TRBV6-3,TRBJ2-1,CASSHDDNEQFF
14,TRBV6-1,TRBJ2-5,CASRDPGQQETQYF
15,TRBV6-1,TRBJ1-2,CASSLTLQGNYGYTF
15,TRBV20-1,TRBJ1-2,CSASRTGITNYGYTF
17,TRBV9,TRBJ2-1,CASSGAPGTRTYNEQFF
16,TRBV20-1,TRBJ2-7,CSARDLRARSSYEQYF
14,TRBV20-1,TRBJ2-2,CSARVDPRPRELFF
15,TRBV9,TRBJ2-5,CASSARLAGMETQYF
16,TRBV9,TRBJ2-1,CASSVGGRVRAREQFF
12,TRBV29-1,TRBJ2-5,CSVDRPGETQYF
14,TRBV10-3,TRBJ2-3,CAISTSGGSDTQYF
14,TRBV4-1,TRBJ2-2,CASSPRQGDGELFF
13,TRBV5-1,TRBJ1-2,CASRGTGTTGYTF
13,TRBV12-3/TRBV12-4,TRBJ2-2,CASRGGFAGELFF
15,TRBV10-1,TRBJ2-7,CASRETRDSLSEQYF
14,TRBV20-1,TRBJ2-7,CSARDRVDTYEQYF
14,TRBV20-1,TRBJ2-5,CSARRGQLQETQYF
18,TRBV4-3,TRBJ2-1,CASSQDGVGGSSYNEQFF
16,TRBV12-3/TRBV12-4,TRBJ2-5,CASTDGLAGDKETQYF
14,TRBV20-1,TRBJ1-4,CSARRGIDNEKLFF
17,TRBV20-1,TRBJ2-3,CSARLGLAGGLTDTQYF
13,TRBV5-1,TRBJ2-1,CASSTDIYNEQFF
15,TRBV6-2/TRBV6-3,TRBJ2-3,CASSYWTYDRDTQYF
17,TRBV11-2,TRBJ2-5,CASSIGQRAMYQETQYF
16,TRBV15,TRBJ2-7,CATSRDPGQGANEQYF
14,TRBV12-3/TRBV12-4,TRBJ2-3,CASFLAGGPDTQYF
18,TRBV7-8,TRBJ2-3,CASSPHLGVALGTDTQYF
17,TRBV2,TRBJ2-3,CASSRTGGSGGTDTQYF
13,TRBV6-6,TRBJ2-2,CASRPRPVGELFF
16,TRBV6-2/TRBV6-3,TRBJ2-6,CASSRTGGAGANVLTF
13,TRBV29-1,TRBJ2-5,CSVGRALGVTQYF
17,TRBV6-2/TRBV6-3,TRBJ1-1,CASSYPTNWEMNTEAFF
13,TRBV27,TRBJ2-1,CASSFSWFNEQFF
16,TRBV4-2,TRBJ1-4,CASSRTPRESNEKLFF
13,TRBV3-1,TRBJ2-2,CASSQLALGELFF
15,TRBV5-1,TRBJ2-3,CASSSQGASSDTQYF
15,TRBV12-3/TRBV12-4,TRBJ1-2,CASSLTGRANYGYTF
15,TRBV19,TRBJ1-5,CASSIAINSNQPQHF
15,TRBV9,TRBJ1-2,CASSVGQGRTYGYTF
13,TRBV9,TRBJ2-1,CASSVDSGRTQFF
14,TRBV4-3,TRBJ1-1,CASSQGGAGTEAFF
15,TRBV29-1,TRBJ2-4,CSVAVVQGPKNIQYF
14,TRBV7-9,TRBJ2-7,CASSGRDGNYEQYF
15,TRBV7-8,TRBJ1-5,CASSYGQNSGGRQHF
17,TRBV10-2,TRBJ2-6,CASRRTSGASGANVLTF
14,TRBV30,TRBJ2-2,CAWESRGNTGELFF
17,TRBV9,TRBJ2-3,CASSVEGGRARTDTQYF
15,TRBV4-2,TRBJ1-1,CASSQGGTANTEAFF
15,TRBV15,TRBJ2-5,CATSSNDRGRETQYF
17,TRBV4-1,TRBJ2-4,CASSQEGSGLAKNIQYF
13,TRBV28,TRBJ2-1,CASSRQASVEQFF
13,TRBV7-2,TRBJ2-2,CASSRNRGGELFF